This TCR beta chain was obtained from a study of T cell changes during pregnancy in multiple sclerosis. The method was immunoSEQ multiplex PCR; TCRdb's version includes in-frame clones alone and lacks a portion of them. The data contain approximately 33,000 clones, 92% of them singletons. The CDR3 length is 16 residues. Trimming removed 1 base from V and 7 bases from J; junction bases left unmatched: 8. Germline lookup yields CDR1 LGHNA and CDR2 YNFKEQ. The sequencing here drew on CD4+ T cells from peripheral blood mononuclear cells, taken after pregnancy. The TCR originated in a female donor with multiple sclerosis, enrolled in a pregnancy study. The chain links TRBV4-2 to TRBJ2-1; 9 bases agree with TRBD1. CDR3 sequence (DNA): TGTGCCAGCAGCCAAGGAGGGACAGGGAGGGATAATGAGCAGTTCTTC. It is translated as CASSQGGTGRDNEQFF.